This paragraph covers one T cell receptor (beta chain) sequence. Antigen specificity is unknown. The data derive from a study of OX40 agonist ivuxolimab in advanced cancers. Overall study context: Hepatocellular carcinoma, melanoma, renal cell or head and neck cancer affected the dose-escalation patients. Whole-study results and caveats: In the 0.1 to 3.0 mg/kg range, CD4+ and CD8+ blood T cells had expanded clonally by week 6.

Sequencing used immunoSEQ multiplex PCR; TCRdb keeps in-frame clones, though not all of them. There are about 81,000 clones in the sample; under 95% occur only once, and over 11% lies in the top ten. This material consisted of CD4+ or CD8+ T cells sorted from blood, taken in a trial of the OX40 agonist ivuxolimab. The receptor was isolated from an adult with an advanced solid tumor such as melanoma, head and neck, liver or kidney cancer.

CDR3 DNA: TGTGCCAGCAGCTTAACAGGGGCGAGAAGGGAAGCTTTCTTT. Its protein product is CASSLTGARREAFF. The chain carries TRBV27 and TRBJ1-1; 7 bases line up with TRBD1. V was clipped by 6 bases and J by 8 bases; unmatched bases: 12. Germline assignment: CDR1 MNHEY and CDR2 SMNVEV (reference sequence). The CDR3 consists of 14 residues.